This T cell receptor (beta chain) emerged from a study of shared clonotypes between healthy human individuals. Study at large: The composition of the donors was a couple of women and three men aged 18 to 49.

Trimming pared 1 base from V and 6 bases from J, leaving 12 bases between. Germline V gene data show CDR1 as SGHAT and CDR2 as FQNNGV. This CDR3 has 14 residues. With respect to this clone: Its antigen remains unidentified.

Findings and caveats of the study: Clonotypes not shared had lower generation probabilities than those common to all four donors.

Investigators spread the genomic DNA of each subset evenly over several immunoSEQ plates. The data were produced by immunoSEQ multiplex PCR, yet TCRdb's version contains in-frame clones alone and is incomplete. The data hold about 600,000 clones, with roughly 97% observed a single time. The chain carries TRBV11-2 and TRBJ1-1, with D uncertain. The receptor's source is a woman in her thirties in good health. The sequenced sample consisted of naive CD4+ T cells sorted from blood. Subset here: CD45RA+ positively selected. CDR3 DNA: TGTGCCAGCAGCTTAGTTACCTCGCACCCTGAAGCTTTCTTT. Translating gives CASSLVTSHPEAFF.